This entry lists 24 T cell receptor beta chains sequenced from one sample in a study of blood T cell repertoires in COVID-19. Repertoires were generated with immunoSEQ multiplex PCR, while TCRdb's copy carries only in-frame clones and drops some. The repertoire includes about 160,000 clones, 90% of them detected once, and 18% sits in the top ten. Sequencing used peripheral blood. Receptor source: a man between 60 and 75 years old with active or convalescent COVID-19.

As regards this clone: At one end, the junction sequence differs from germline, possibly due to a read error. CDR3 sequence reads: CASSGGQGSLLHF. As DNA, the CDR3 is TGCGCCAGCAGTGGCGGACAGGGGTCCCTACTACACTTC. The chain couples TRBV10-1 to TRBJ2-7, with 9 bases that match TRBD1. Germline loops: CDR1 WNHNN, CDR2 SYGVQD (reference sequence). The CDR3 sequence is 13 residues long.

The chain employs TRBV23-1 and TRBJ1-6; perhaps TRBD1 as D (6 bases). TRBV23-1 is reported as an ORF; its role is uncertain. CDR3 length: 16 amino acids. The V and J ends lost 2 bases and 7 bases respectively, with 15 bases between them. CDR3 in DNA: TGCGCCAGCAGTCAAAGAAACAGGGAAGAGAATTCACCCCTCCACTTT. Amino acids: CASSQRNREENSPLHF.

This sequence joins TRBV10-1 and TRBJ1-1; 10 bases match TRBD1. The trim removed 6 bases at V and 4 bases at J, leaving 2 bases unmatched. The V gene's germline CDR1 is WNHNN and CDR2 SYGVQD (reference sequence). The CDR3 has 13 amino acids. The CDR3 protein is CASRDRGTTEAFF. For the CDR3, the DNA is TGCGCCAGCAGGGACAGGGGGACCACTGAAGCTTTCTTT.

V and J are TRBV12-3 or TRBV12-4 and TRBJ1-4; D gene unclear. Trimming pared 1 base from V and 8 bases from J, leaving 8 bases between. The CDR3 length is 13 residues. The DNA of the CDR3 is TGTGCCAGCAGTTTAGGGCAGGCGGAAAAACTGTTTTTT. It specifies CASSLGQAEKLFF.

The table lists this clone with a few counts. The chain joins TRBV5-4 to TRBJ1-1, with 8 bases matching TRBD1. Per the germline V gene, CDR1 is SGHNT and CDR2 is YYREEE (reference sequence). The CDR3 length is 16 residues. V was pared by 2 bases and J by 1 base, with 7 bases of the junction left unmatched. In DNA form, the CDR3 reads TGTGCCAGCAGCTTAAAACGGGACAGGAGGAACACTGAAGCTTTCTTT. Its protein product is CASSLKRDRRNTEAFF.

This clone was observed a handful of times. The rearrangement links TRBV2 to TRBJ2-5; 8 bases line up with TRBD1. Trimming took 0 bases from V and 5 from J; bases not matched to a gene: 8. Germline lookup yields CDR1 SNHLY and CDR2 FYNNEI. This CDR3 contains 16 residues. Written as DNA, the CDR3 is TGTGCCAGCAGTGAAGCGGGATCCAGGGGGCTTGAGACCCAGTACTTC. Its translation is CASSEAGSRGLETQYF.

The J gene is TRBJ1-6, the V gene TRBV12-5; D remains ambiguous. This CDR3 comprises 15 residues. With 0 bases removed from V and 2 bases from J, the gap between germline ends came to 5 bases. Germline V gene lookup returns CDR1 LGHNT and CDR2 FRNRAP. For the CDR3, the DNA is TGTGCTAGTGGTTTGGTCGGGACCTATAATTCACCCCTCCACTTT. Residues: CASGLVGTYNSPLHF.

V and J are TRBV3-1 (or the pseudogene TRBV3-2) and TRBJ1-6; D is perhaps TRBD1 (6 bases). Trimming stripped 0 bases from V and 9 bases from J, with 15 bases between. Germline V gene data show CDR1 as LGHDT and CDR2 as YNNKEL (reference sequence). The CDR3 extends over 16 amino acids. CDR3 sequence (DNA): TGTGCCAGCAGCCAAGATTCAGGGGTTGGGACTTCACCCCTCCACTTT. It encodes CASSQDSGVGTSPLHF.

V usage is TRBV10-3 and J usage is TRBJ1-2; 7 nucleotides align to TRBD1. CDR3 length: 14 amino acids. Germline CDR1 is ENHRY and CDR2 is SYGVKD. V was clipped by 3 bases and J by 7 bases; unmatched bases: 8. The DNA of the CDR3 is TGTGCCATCAGTGATCCGGACAGGTATATTGGCTACACCTTC. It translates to CAISDPDRYIGYTF.

For the CDR3, the DNA is TGTGCCAGCAGCTCAGGGTTAGGTCAGCCCCAGCATTTT. The encoded protein is CASSSGLGQPQHF. The genes are TRBV7-2 and TRBJ1-5, with a tentative D call TRBD1 (5 bases). CDR1 and CDR2 (germline): SGHTA, FQGNSA. The CDR3 is 13 residues long. Deletions cut 4 bases from V and 6 bases from J, with 10 bases between.

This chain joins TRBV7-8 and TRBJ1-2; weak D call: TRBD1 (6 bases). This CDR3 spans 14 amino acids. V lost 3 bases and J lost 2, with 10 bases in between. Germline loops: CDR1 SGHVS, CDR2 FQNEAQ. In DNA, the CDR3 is TGTGCCAGCAGCTTGGCCGGGACAAACTATGGCTACACCTTC. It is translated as CASSLAGTNYGYTF. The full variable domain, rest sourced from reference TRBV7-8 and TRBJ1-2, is GAGVSQSPRYKVAKRGQDVALRCDPISGHVSLFWYQQALGQGPEFLTYFQNEAQLDKSGLPSDRFFAERPEGSVSTLKIQRTQQEDSAVYLCASSLAGTNYGYTFGSGTRLTVV.

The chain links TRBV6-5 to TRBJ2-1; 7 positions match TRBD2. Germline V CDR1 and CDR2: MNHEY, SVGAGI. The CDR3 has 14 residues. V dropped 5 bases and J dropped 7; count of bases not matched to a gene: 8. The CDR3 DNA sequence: TGTGCCAGCAGTCCTAGCGGATCTTGGAATGAGCAGTTCTTC. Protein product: CASSPSGSWNEQFF.

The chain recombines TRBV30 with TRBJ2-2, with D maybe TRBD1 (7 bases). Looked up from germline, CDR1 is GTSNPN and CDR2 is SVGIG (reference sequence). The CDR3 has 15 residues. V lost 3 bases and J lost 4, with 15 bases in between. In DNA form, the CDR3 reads TGTGCCTGGAGGGAGGGGGCGAGTCTCACCGGGGAGCTGTTTTTT. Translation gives CAWREGASLTGELFF.

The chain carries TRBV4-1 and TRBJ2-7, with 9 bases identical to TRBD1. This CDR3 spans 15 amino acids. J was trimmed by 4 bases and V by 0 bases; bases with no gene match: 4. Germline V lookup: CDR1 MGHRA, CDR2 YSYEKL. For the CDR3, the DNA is TGCGCCAGCAGCCAAGAGGGGACAGGGAATTACGAGCAGTACTTC. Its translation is CASSQEGTGNYEQYF.

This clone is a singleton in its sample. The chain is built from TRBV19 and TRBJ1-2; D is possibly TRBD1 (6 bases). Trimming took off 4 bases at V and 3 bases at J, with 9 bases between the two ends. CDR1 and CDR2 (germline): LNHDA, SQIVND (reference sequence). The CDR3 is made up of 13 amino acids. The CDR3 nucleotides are TGTGCCAGTAGTAATCAGGGGTACTATGGCTACACCTTC. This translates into CASSNQGYYGYTF.

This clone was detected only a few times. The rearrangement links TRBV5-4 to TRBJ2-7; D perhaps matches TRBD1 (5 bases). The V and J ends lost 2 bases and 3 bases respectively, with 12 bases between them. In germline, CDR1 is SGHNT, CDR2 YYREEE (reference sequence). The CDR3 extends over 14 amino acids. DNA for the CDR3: TGTGCCAGCAGCTTACGCCGCAGGGTCTACGAGCAGTACTTC. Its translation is CASSLRRRVYEQYF.

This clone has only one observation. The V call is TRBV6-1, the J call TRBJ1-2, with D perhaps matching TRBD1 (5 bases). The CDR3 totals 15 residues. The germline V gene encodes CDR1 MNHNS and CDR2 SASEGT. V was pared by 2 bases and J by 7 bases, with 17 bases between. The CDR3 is CASSEWGRENVGYTF. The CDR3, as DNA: TGTGCCAGCAGTGAATGGGGCAGGGAAAATGTTGGCTACACCTTC.

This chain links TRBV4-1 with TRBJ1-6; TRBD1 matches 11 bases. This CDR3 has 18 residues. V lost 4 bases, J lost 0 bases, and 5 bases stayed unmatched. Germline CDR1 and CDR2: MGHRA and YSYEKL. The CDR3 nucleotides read TGCGCCAGCAGCCGCCGGGACAGGGGGAGCTCCTATAATTCACCCCTCCACTTT. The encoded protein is CASSRRDRGSSYNSPLHF.

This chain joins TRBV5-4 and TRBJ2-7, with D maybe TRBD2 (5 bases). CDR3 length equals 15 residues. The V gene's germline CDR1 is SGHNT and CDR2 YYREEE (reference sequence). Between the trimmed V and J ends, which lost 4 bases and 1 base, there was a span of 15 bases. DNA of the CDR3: TGTGCCAGCAGCCCGGCCGCGGGCGGTTCCTACGAGCAGTACTTC. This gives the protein CASSPAAGGSYEQYF.

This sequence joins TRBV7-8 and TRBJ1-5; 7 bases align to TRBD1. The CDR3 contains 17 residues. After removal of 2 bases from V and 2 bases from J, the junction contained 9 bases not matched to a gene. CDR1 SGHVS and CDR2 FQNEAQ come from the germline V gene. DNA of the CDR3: TGTGCCAGCAGCTTAAGGGCAAACAGGGGCGGCAATCAGCCCCAGCATTTT. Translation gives CASSLRANRGGNQPQHF.

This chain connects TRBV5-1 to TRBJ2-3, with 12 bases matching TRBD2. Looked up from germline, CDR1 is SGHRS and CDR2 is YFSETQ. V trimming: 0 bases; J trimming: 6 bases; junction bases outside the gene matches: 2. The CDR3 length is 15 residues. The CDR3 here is CASSLGTSGVDTQYF. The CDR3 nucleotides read TGCGCCAGCAGCTTGGGGACTAGCGGGGTCGATACGCAGTATTTT.

The CDR3 here is CASSLDSASNQPQHF. CDR3 nucleotide sequence: TGTGCCAGCAGCTTGGACTCAGCTAGCAATCAGCCCCAGCATTTT. The V call is TRBV7-6, the J call TRBJ1-5; D gene uncertain. Trimming cost V 3 bases and J 0 bases, with 9 bases left between them. From germline, CDR1 is SGHVS and CDR2 FNYEAQ. This CDR3 spans 15 amino acids.

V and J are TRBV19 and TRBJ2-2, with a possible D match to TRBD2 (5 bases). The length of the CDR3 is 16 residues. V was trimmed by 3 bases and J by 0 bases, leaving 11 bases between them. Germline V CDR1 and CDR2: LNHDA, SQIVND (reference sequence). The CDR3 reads CASSIGRATNTGELFF. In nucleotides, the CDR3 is TGTGCCAGTAGTATTGGGCGGGCAACGAACACCGGGGAGCTGTTTTTT.

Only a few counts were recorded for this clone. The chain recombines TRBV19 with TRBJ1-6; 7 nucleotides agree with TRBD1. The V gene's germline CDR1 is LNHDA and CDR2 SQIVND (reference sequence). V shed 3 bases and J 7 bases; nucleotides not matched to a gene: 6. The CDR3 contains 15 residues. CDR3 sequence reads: CASSITGARNSPLHF. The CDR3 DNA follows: TGTGCCAGTAGTATCACAGGGGCAAGGAATTCACCCCTCCACTTT. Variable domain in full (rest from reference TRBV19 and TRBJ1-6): DGGITQSPKYLFRKEGQNVTLSCEQNLNHDAMYWYRQDPGQGLRLIYYSQIVNDFQKGDIAEGYSVSREKKESFPLTVTSAQKNPTAFYLCASSITGARNSPLHFGNGTRLTVT.